These 20 T cell receptor beta chains were all obtained from the same sample, sequenced in a study of metastatic and nonmetastatic thyroid tumors. Through MiXCR, TCRdb re-clonotyped the PCR reads. The sample gives about 30,000 clones, 25% of which show up once; around 9.6% is in the top ten. Not a single patient had been given any form of treatment at any point before undergoing thyroid surgery. Sequenced: blood. The origin of the receptors is a female donor with papillary thyroid cancer or a benign thyroid nodule (not recorded which). Some clones in this sample may be carry-over from other donors' samples.

J is TRBJ1-1 and V is TRBV20-1; 8 nucleotides align to TRBD1. Germline lookup yields CDR1 DFQATT and CDR2 SNEGSKA (reference sequence). The CDR3 is 15 residues long. Trimming at V came to 4 bases and at J to 3 bases, leaving 10 bases not matched to a gene. The CDR3 reads CSATPGGAGDTEAFF. The CDR3 coding sequence is TGCAGTGCTACACCAGGGGGCGCGGGGGACACTGAAGCTTTCTTT.

This clone was counted ten times or more. The V call is TRBV5-1, the J call TRBJ2-7; a weak D match, TRBD2 (6 bases). CDR3 size: 14 residues. Germline V gene lookup returns CDR1 SGHRS and CDR2 YFSETQ. V gave up 0 bases and J gave up 6 bases, with 13 bases separating them. The CDR3 sequence is CASSLVGEAIEQYF. CDR3 bases: TGCGCCAGCAGCTTGGTAGGGGAGGCAATCGAGCAGTACTTC.

This clone occurred a few times. The junction departs from germline at one end; a sequencing error may be responsible. The V and J genes are TRBV12-3 or TRBV12-4 and TRBJ1-1; 7 bases fit TRBD1. The CDR3 runs to 16 residues. The CDR3 DNA sequence: TGTGCCAGCGGATCTCCCGGGGAGGGGGCATGTACTGAAGCTTCCTTT. The encoded protein is CASGSPGEGACTEASF.

This clone was seen many times. The junction does not match germline at one end; this may be a read error. The chain combines TRBV7-7 with TRBJ2-2; 9 bases are a match to TRBD1. The length of the CDR3 is 17 residues. Looked up from germline, CDR1 is SSHAT and CDR2 is FNYEAQ (reference sequence). CDR3: CASSLSPGTGFTGELFF. DNA for the CDR3: TGTGCTAGCAGCTTATCCCCCGGGACAGGGTTCACCGGGGAGCTGTTTTTT.

This clone was counted at least ten times. This chain joins TRBV20-1 and TRBJ2-7; D is perhaps TRBD1 or TRBD2 (5 bases each). Germline CDR1 is DFQATT and CDR2 is SNEGSKA (reference sequence). This CDR3 comprises 15 residues. V was pared by 0 bases and J by 4 bases, with 16 bases between. The CDR3 spells CSARDPRGSQYEQYF. The CDR3 DNA reads TGCAGTGCTAGAGATCCCCGGGGCAGCCAGTACGAGCAGTACTTC.

This clone was observed at least ten times. A much larger clone lies a single base off, so this may be a read error. The V call is TRBV5-1, the J call TRBJ1-1; D possibly corresponds to TRBD1 (5 bases). The CDR3 is 14 amino acids. Germline V lookup: CDR1 SGHRS, CDR2 YFSETQ. DNA of the CDR3: TGCGCCAGCAGTCTTATCGGGGCGGACACTGGAGCTTTCTTT. It is translated as CASSLIGADTGAFF.

Regarding this clone: Mismatch with germline at one junction end may stem from a read error. The chain links TRBV11-2 to TRBJ2-5; 14 bases are shared with TRBD2. The CDR3 spans 18 residues. CDR1 is SGHAT and CDR2 is FQNNGV in the germline V gene. CDR3 region: CGSSPRLAGGPRRETQYF. The CDR3 nucleotides read TGTGGCAGCAGCCCCCGACTAGCGGGAGGGCCTAGGAGAGAGACCCAGTACTTC.

This clone came up many times. The chain combines TRBV7-2 with TRBJ2-1, with TRBD2 identical over 11 bases. With V trimmed by 5 bases and J by 0 bases, 9 bases remained unmatched. The CDR3 is 18 amino acids. CDR1 SGHTA and CDR2 FQGNSA come from the germline V gene. The DNA for the CDR3 is TGTGCCAGCAGCCTAGTTGTACTAGCGGGAGTCTCCTACAATGAGCAGTTCTTC. Encoded protein: CASSLVVLAGVSYNEQFF.

This clone was picked up many times. This chain joins TRBV4-1 and TRBJ1-2; the D is unclear. This CDR3 has 13 residues. Trimming stripped 0 bases from V and 11 bases from J, with 13 bases between. Germline loops: CDR1 MGHRA, CDR2 YSYEKL. For the CDR3, the DNA is TGCGCCAGCAGCCAAGATTCCCGTATGTGGTACACCTTC. It is translated as CASSQDSRMWYTF.

Judged by abundance, this clone is medium-sized. J is TRBJ2-7 and V is TRBV6-1, with TRBD2 as a possible D gene (6 bases). Germline-derived CDR1 and CDR2 are MNHNS and SASEGT. Trimming cost V 3 bases and J 1 base, with 10 bases left between them. This CDR3 region has 14 residues. CDR3 in DNA: TGTGCCAGCAGTGAGGGGGGTATATCCTACGAGCAGTACTTC. Amino acids: CASSEGGISYEQYF.

At least ten counts were recorded for this clone. This chain links TRBV9 with TRBJ2-1; D remains unclear. The germline V gene encodes CDR1 SGDLS and CDR2 YYNGEE. This CDR3 is 15 amino acids long. Trimming removed 2 bases from V and 4 bases from J, with 13 bases in between. In DNA form, the CDR3 reads TGTGCCAGCAGCGTTAACCCACAACCTTACAATGAGCAGTTCTTC. Protein: CASSVNPQPYNEQFF.

This clone showed up many times. This rearrangement joins TRBV6-2 or TRBV6-3 to TRBJ1-5; the D is unclear. This CDR3 has 13 amino acids. Per germline, CDR1 MNHEY and CDR2 SVGEGT. Trimming stripped 0 bases from V and 4 bases from J, with 4 bases between. The DNA of the CDR3 is TGTGCCAGCAGTTACTCGACAAATCAGCCCCAGCATTTT. Residues: CASSYSTNQPQHF.

This clone was recorded many times. The chain employs TRBV11-3 and TRBJ1-1, with D possibly being TRBD1 (5 bases). This CDR3 region has 14 residues. Germline V lookup: CDR1 SGHNT, CDR2 YENEEA. Trimming pared 1 base from V and 1 base from J, leaving 7 bases between. Here the CDR3 DNA reads TGTGCCAGCAGCTTAGGCACAGGGAACACTGAAGCTTTCTTT. This translates into CASSLGTGNTEAFF.

The table lists this clone with many counts. The chain couples TRBV20-1 to TRBJ2-2; D gene unclear. Germline values: CDR1 DFQATT, CDR2 SNEGSKA (reference sequence). This CDR3 spans 13 amino acids. The ends were cut back, 4 bases at V and 3 bases at J, with 9 bases in the middle. The CDR3 loop reads CSATEPDTGELFF. CDR3 bases: TGCAGTGCTACCGAACCCGACACCGGGGAGCTGTTTTTT.

This clone has ten or more counts. Different DNA sequences within this sample yield the same CDR3. This chain connects TRBV12-3 or TRBV12-4 to TRBJ2-2, with D unclear. There are 10 residues in the CDR3. The V end lost 5 bases, the J end lost 5 bases, and 0 bases lay between the germline ends. The CDR3 DNA reads TGTGCCAGCAGTACCGGGGAGCTGTTTTTT. This codes for CASSTGELFF.

This clone was counted ten times or more. The V gene is TRBV20-1, the J gene TRBJ1-2; D might be TRBD1 (5 bases). The germline CDR1 and CDR2 sequences are DFQATT and SNEGSKA (reference sequence). This CDR3 has 13 residues. V was trimmed by 5 bases and J by 5 bases, leaving 15 bases between them. CDR3: CSAWGGTDYGYTF. The CDR3 DNA reads TGCAGTGCTTGGGGGGGGACCGATTATGGCTACACCTTC.

The chain joins TRBV20-1 to TRBJ1-1, with TRBD1 as a possible D gene (5 bases). The CDR3 runs to 14 residues. The germline V and J ends were trimmed by 6 bases and 2 bases, with 16 bases remaining between them. From germline, CDR1 is DFQATT and CDR2 SNEGSKA (reference sequence). The CDR3, as DNA: TGCAGTGCGCAAAGCAGGGTTGCTAACACTGAAGCTTTCTTT. It yields the protein CSAQSRVANTEAFF.

The table lists this clone with many counts. The genes are TRBV5-1 and TRBJ2-2, with 11 bases lining up with TRBD2. This CDR3 is 16 amino acids long. Unmatched junction bases numbered 2, after V lost 2 bases and J lost 2 bases. CDR1 SGHRS and CDR2 YFSETQ come from the germline V gene. CDR3 in DNA: TGCGCCAGCAGCTTAGGGACTAGCGGTAACACCGGGGAGCTGTTTTTT. Its translation: CASSLGTSGNTGELFF. The whole variable domain, remainder taken from reference TRBV5-1 and TRBJ2-2, is KAGVTQTPRYLIKTRGQQVTLSCSPISGHRSVSWYQQTPGQGLQFLFEYFSETQRNKGNFPGRFSGRQFSNSRSEMNVSTLELGDSALYLCASSLGTSGNTGELFFGEGSRLTVL.

This clone has ten or more counts. J is TRBJ2-7 and V is TRBV29-1, with D possibly matching TRBD2 (6 bases). Trimming cost V 2 bases and J 0 bases, with 11 bases left between them. This CDR3 spans 14 amino acids. The germline V gene encodes CDR1 SQVTM and CDR2 ANQGSEA. CDR3 loop: CSVEIPGSSYEQYF. For the CDR3, the DNA is TGCAGCGTTGAAATCCCCGGGAGCTCCTACGAGCAGTACTTC.

In its sample, this clone was seen many times. The chain carries TRBV6-2 or TRBV6-3 and TRBJ1-1, with TRBD1 matching 10 bases. The V and J ends lost 4 bases and 4 bases, in that order; junction bases with no gene match: 9. The germline V gene has CDR1 MNHEY and CDR2 SVGEGT. This CDR3 spans 16 amino acids. The CDR3 reads CASSSDRGMRGTEAFF. CDR3 nucleotides: TGTGCCAGCAGTTCGGACAGGGGGATGAGAGGCACTGAAGCTTTCTTT.